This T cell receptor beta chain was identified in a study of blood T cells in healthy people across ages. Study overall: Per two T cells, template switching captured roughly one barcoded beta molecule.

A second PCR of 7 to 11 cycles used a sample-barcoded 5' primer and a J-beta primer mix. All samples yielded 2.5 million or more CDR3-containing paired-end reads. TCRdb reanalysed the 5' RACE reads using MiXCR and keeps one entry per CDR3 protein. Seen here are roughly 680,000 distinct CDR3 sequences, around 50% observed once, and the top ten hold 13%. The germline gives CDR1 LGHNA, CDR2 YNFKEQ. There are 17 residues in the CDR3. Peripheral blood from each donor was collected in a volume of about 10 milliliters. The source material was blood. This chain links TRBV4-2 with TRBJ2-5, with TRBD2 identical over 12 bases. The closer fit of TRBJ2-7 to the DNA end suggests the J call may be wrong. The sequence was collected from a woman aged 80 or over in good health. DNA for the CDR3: TGTGCCAGCAGCCGAGAAAGGCCTAGCGGGAGGGCCGGCGAGCAGTACTTC. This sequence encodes CASSRERPSGRAGEQYF.